The 12 T cell receptor beta chains below were found in one sample sequenced in a study of regulatory T cells in long-lasting Graves disease. iRepertoire HTBI primers and Arm-PCR of CDR3 regions built TCR beta libraries. TCRdb passed the multiplex PCR reads through MiXCR, listing each CDR3 protein once. The top ten hold around a quarter of the sample, which has some 340,000 distinct CDR3 sequences, roughly 20% seen once. Regarding time point: persistent/refractory GD, antithyroid drugs over 5 years with positive TRAb. Isolated PBMC RNA provided the starting material for the TCR library. Sequenced here: peripheral blood mononuclear cells (PBMCs), sampled when the disease was refractory, from a patient treated with antithyroid drugs. The receptor set was obtained from a woman aged 40 to 50 with Graves disease.

This clonotype was observed a few times. This rearrangement joins TRBV15 to TRBJ2-7, with TRBD2 matching over 7 bases. The germline CDR1 and CDR2 sequences are LNHNV and YYDKDF (reference sequence). V shed 1 base, J shed 3 bases, and the junction held 9 bases outside the gene matches. This CDR3 comprises 16 residues. Written as DNA, the CDR3 is TGTGCCACCAGCAGAGGACGGGCGGGAGTGAACTACGAGCAGTACTTC. Translation: CATSRGRAGVNYEQYF.

This clonotype came up a few times. CDR3 DNA sequence: TGTGCCAGCAGCCCTAAGGACAGGGGGCGAGGGGGCACTGAAGCTTTCTTT. This codes for CASSPKDRGRGGTEAFF. The chain uses TRBV9 and TRBJ1-1; 11 positions agree with TRBD1. J was trimmed by 4 bases and V by 4 bases; bases with no gene match: 12. This CDR3 contains 17 residues. Germline CDR1 SGDLS, CDR2 YYNGEE.

The rearrangement uses TRBV7-2 and TRBJ2-7; no clear D gene. The V end was cut by 5 bases, the J end by 3 bases, with 14 bases between. From germline, CDR1 is SGHTA and CDR2 FQGNSA. This CDR3 has 14 amino acids. The CDR3 here is CASSPALESYEQYF. The CDR3 coding sequence is TGTGCCAGCAGCCCTGCCCTTGAAAGCTACGAGCAGTACTTC.

This clonotype showed up just a few times. This chain links TRBV5-1 with TRBJ2-7, with 13 bases aligning to TRBD2. The CDR3 runs to 16 residues. Germline loops: CDR1 SGHRS, CDR2 YFSETQ. V dropped 4 bases and J dropped 6; count of bases not matched to a gene: 10. The CDR3 DNA follows: TGCGCCAGCAGCCGGACTAGCGGGAGTACAGCCCGCGAGCAGTACTTC. It specifies CASSRTSGSTAREQYF.

This clonotype was recorded only once. The chain combines TRBV28 with TRBJ2-1; no clear D. The V end lost 4 bases, the J end lost 8 bases, and 9 bases lay between the germline ends. This CDR3 contains 12 residues. The germline V gene has CDR1 MDHEN and CDR2 SYDVKM. The CDR3: CASSSFAYEQFF. In nucleotides, the CDR3 is TGTGCCAGCAGTTCCTTCGCCTATGAGCAGTTCTTC.

This clonotype has a handful of counts. The CDR3 loop reads CASSPSSTEAFF. Here the CDR3 DNA reads TGTGCCAGTAGTCCGTCCTCAACCGAAGCTTTCTTT. The chain carries TRBV19 and TRBJ1-1; no clear D. Trimming stripped 5 bases from V and 8 bases from J, with 12 bases between. The germline gives CDR1 LNHDA, CDR2 SQIVND (reference sequence). This CDR3 has 12 residues.

This clonotype came up many times. The rearrangement joins TRBV28 to TRBJ1-4; D is uncertain. The V gene's germline CDR1 is MDHEN and CDR2 SYDVKM. V was trimmed by 2 bases and J by 6 bases, leaving 4 bases between them. The CDR3 covers 12 residues. CDR3 DNA sequence: TGTGCCAGCAGTTTAAGTGATGAAAAACTGTTTTTT. It translates to CASSLSDEKLFF.

This clonotype was picked up many times. CDR3 in DNA: TGTGCCAGCAGTTGGGACCAAGCCTACGAGCAGTACTTC. Protein sequence: CASSWDQAYEQYF. The J gene is TRBJ2-7, the V gene TRBV28; D may match TRBD1 or TRBD2 (5 bases each). The CDR3 has 13 residues. In germline, CDR1 is MDHEN, CDR2 SYDVKM. Trimming shortened V by 4 bases and J by 2 bases, and 9 bases separated the two germline ends.

This clonotype was counted between two and nine times. The chain recombines TRBV6-2 or TRBV6-3 with TRBJ2-5; the D call may be TRBD1 or TRBD2 (5 bases each). This CDR3 is built from 15 residues. Trimming stripped 5 bases from V and 2 bases from J, with 15 bases between. From germline, CDR1 is MNHEY and CDR2 SVGEGT. For the CDR3, the DNA is TGTGCCAGCAGTCCATCGGGGCCACTTCAAGAGACCCAGTACTTC. This sequence encodes CASSPSGPLQETQYF.

This clonotype showed up many times. The V and J genes are TRBV6-1 and TRBJ1-1; no firm D call. This CDR3 contains 14 residues. Germline loops: CDR1 MNHNS, CDR2 SASEGT. Trimming pared 6 bases from V and 0 bases from J, leaving 11 bases between. CDR3 sequence: CASSDWAVNTEAFF. The CDR3 coding sequence is TGTGCCAGCAGCGACTGGGCCGTGAACACTGAAGCTTTCTTT.

The rearrangement links TRBV14 to TRBJ2-5; D might be TRBD1 (5 bases). Germline CDR1 reads SGHDN; CDR2 reads FVKESK. The CDR3 length is 15 residues. Trimming left V 2 bases short and J 2 bases short, with 12 bases between. CDR3 nucleotides: TGTGCCAGCAGCCAAATTAAGGACATACAAGAGACCCAGTACTTC. It specifies CASSQIKDIQETQYF. Combining the CDR3 with reference TRBV14 and TRBJ2-5 gives the whole variable domain EAGVTQFPSHSVIEKGQTVTLRCDPISGHDNLYWYRRVMGKEIKFLLHFVKESKQDESGMPNNRFLAERTGGTYSTLKVQPAELEDSGVYFCASSQIKDIQETQYFGPGTRLLVL.

The chain is built from TRBV30 and TRBJ2-7, with 9 positions matching TRBD2. Germline V gene lookup returns CDR1 GTSNPN and CDR2 SVGIG (reference sequence). Unmatched junction bases numbered 13, after V lost 5 bases and J lost 8 bases. The CDR3 sequence is 14 residues long. Here the CDR3 DNA reads TGTGCCTGGGCCAGGGACATTAGCGGGGGAAAGCAGTACTTC. Translating it yields CAWARDISGGKQYF.